This paragraph covers one T cell receptor beta chain sequence. No antigen is known for it. Base quality data are lacking; no much larger clone is found one base away. Taken from cysteine to phenylalanine, the CDR3 has 12 residues. Left in the record is the CDR3 DNA by itself, 36 bases read in frame from the first base. Trimming at the junction amounts to 3 bases on V and 5 bases on J, and the germline ends lie 8 bases apart. CDR1 and CDR2 (MNHEY, SVGAGI) derive from the germline V gene. This sample's treatment or condition label indicates: oral pan-JAK inhibitor, 5-10 mg twice daily. Lesional scalp punch biopsies and peripheral blood were collected from alopecia areata patients. After PBMCs were isolated by density centrifugation and stained for CD3, CD4 and CD8, a FACSAria was used to sort CD4+ and CD8+ T cells. The library relied on the immunoSEQ multiplex PCR assay. For TCR sequencing, RNA was extracted from every sample and reverse transcribed into cDNA to serve as template. SuperScript III was used for first-strand cDNA synthesis, primed with a 2:1 mix of oligo-dT and random hexamers. Amplification bias was assessed with a synthetic immune receptor repertoire, and residual bias was removed computationally. Turning to the authors' computational methods: Raw reads were preprocessed for error removal, and CDR3 was defined according to IMGT conventions as running from the conserved cysteine to phenylalanine. Clonality was calculated as 1 minus Shannon entropy normalized by log2 of the number of productive unique TCRs. Scalp TCRbeta sequences were cross-referenced with sorted blood CD4 and CD8 repertoires so that the CD4 or CD8 identity of scalp clones could be inferred. In its TCRdb copy, this immuneACCESS table keeps in-frame sequences only and misses some clones. Where compared with another copy, unresolved V genes explain less than half of these, and the others have no known cause. Clonal size and the V and J genes are those of that table, whereas D and trimming came from the DNA. This sample gives 150,000 to 200,000 clones in total; roughly 63% of them show up just once. Clones ranked in the top ten supply 16% of the sample.

These data originate in a study of CD8+ T cells in alopecia areata (dated by TCRdb to the late 2010s). Regarding the research as a whole: Treated patients were enrolled in an open-label pilot trial of oral tofacitinib, 5 to 10 mg twice daily, for moderate-to-severe alopecia areata. Patients received tofacitinib for 6 to 18 months and were then followed off drug for 6 months to check for delayed response and recurrence. For the treated patients, the SALT score, which quantifies what percentage of scalp surface area is affected, served as the measure of disease severity. High-throughput TCRbeta sequencing was used to examine T cell clonal expansion in alopecia areata in both the C3H/HeJ mouse model and human patients. Scalp tissue and sorted CD4+ and CD8+ peripheral blood T cells from patchy and totalis/universalis alopecia areata patients and from healthy controls were covered by human TCRbeta sequencing. Tofacitinib-treated patients had biopsies at baseline and at 4 and 24 weeks of treatment, with a later scalp biopsy in several patients. Scalp clonality was compared among normal scalp (n=4), patchy alopecia areata scalp (n=8), and alopecia totalis/universalis scalp (n=8). RNA was extracted with the PAXgene miRNA kit for fixed scalp, the miRNeasy kit for PBMCs, and the RNeasy kit for mouse skin. TCRbeta CDR3 regions were amplified by immunoSEQ multiplex PCR with 35 Vbeta forward and 13 Jbeta reverse primers. The study at large found these results: The treated cohort was small, with a single nonresponder, so links between baseline CD8+ expansion and response need larger studies. Tofacitinib significantly decreased scalp clonality and the number of expanded CD8+ clones among the top 100 scalp clones. Higher clonality and more expanded CD8+ clones were observed in lesional scalp than in normal scalp, particularly in alopecia totalis/universalis, a finding suggestive of antigenic drive. Scalp TCR repertoire analysis is complicated because resident alphabeta T cells in normal human skin are also sequenced, whereas mouse skin is dominated by gammadelta T cells. Compared with mice, TCR sequences shared between patients were less clear, possibly partly because of HLA diversity across the patient population. During tofacitinib treatment, many expanded lesional clones remained in scalp and blood, and this persistence may partly explain relapse after treatment is stopped.

Sample: CD4+ T cells sorted from blood, taken at roughly week 58, from a patient treated with tofacitinib. This sequence originates from a human donor with alopecia areata. The rearrangement combines TRBV6-5 with TRBJ2-7; the D gene cannot be named for sure. CDR3 sequence: CASSYIANEQYF. The DNA sequence reads TGTGCCAGCAGTTATATCGCTAACGAGCAGTACTTC.